This entry concerns a single TCR beta chain. The target antigen is unknown. The data derive from a study of graft-versus-host responses after intestinal transplantation. Whole-study context: Recipients received multivisceral, liver-intestinal, or isolated intestinal transplants. All recipients got anti-thymocyte globulin induction, then tacrolimus and steroids for approximately 3 years. General study points: There were GvH clones found in recipient marrow, and some of them appeared first in ileum or blood.

There are 15 residues in the CDR3. V shed 0 bases, J shed 4 bases, and the junction held 0 bases outside the gene matches. From germline, CDR1 is GTSNPN and CDR2 SVGIG (reference sequence). Some clones are missing from TCRdb's copy, which holds only in-frame ones; the method was immunoSEQ multiplex PCR. The top ten clones hold about half of a sample with some 11,000 clones, around four fifths of them seen once. The gene calls are TRBV30 and TRBJ2-1, with 13 bases fitting TRBD2. Here the sequenced sample was PBMCs, taken roughly 130 days after transplant. This clonotype was obtained from a human patient who received an intestinal transplant, so some T cells may come from the graft donor. CDR3 sequence reads: CAWSVLAGGYNEQFF. The CDR3 DNA sequence: TGTGCCTGGAGTGTACTAGCGGGAGGGTACAATGAGCAGTTCTTC.